The 18 T cell receptor beta chains listed next were all sequenced from one sample in a study of cytomegalovirus exposure and HLA in healthy donors. The PCR ran on 60 Vbeta and 13 Jbeta primers. Data came from immunoSEQ multiplex PCR; TCRdb stores just in-frame clones and leaves some out. This sample carries more than 60,000 clones, 74% of them seen once, and the ten largest clones take under 10%. Sequencing input: PBMCs. The source is a man in his forties in good health and CMV-seropositive.

The table lists this clone with a few counts. The V call is TRBV6-6, the J call TRBJ2-7; 8 bases are shared with TRBD1. The germline V gene encodes CDR1 MNHNY and CDR2 SVGAGI (reference sequence). The CDR3 runs 14 residues. V shed 7 bases and J 1 base; nucleotides not matched to a gene: 6. CDR3 sequence reads: CASNPQGASYEQYF. DNA for the CDR3: TGTGCCAGCAATCCCCAGGGGGCGTCCTACGAGCAGTACTTC.

The CDR3 bases are TGCGCCAGCAGCTTGGTGGGTCGGGGAACTAATGAAAAACTGTTTTTT. The encoded protein is CASSLVGRGTNEKLFF. J is TRBJ1-4 and V is TRBV5-1; D is uncertain. V was shortened by 0 bases and J by 1 base, with 10 bases between the two germline ends. This CDR3 region has 16 residues. Germline assignment: CDR1 SGHRS and CDR2 YFSETQ.

The chain carries TRBV5-1 and TRBJ2-2; 7 bases align to TRBD1. CDR1 is SGHRS and CDR2 is YFSETQ in the germline V gene. The CDR3 sequence is 16 residues long. Trimming cost V 4 bases and J 0 bases; bases outside gene matches: 6. As DNA, the CDR3 is TGCGCCAGCAGCATCCCCGGGACAGCGAACACCGGGGAGCTGTTTTTT. As protein: CASSIPGTANTGELFF.

The V and J genes are TRBV7-9 and TRBJ2-3; 9 nucleotides align to TRBD1. This CDR3 has 14 residues. V lost 5 bases to trimming and J lost 6 bases; unmatched junction nucleotides: 6. Germline CDR1 is SEHNR and CDR2 is FQNEAQ (reference sequence). CDR3 region: CASSPGTGWDTQYF. The CDR3 coding sequence is TGTGCCAGCAGCCCGGGGACAGGGTGGGATACGCAGTATTTT.

This chain uses TRBV13 with TRBJ1-1, with 7 nucleotides matching TRBD1. The V gene's germline CDR1 is PRHDT and CDR2 FYEKMQ (reference sequence). This CDR3 region has 14 residues. V trimming: 5 bases; J trimming: 8 bases; junction bases outside the gene matches: 11. In DNA, the CDR3 is TGTGCCAGCAGCCAACGACAGGGAAGGAACGAAGCTTTCTTT. Translating it yields CASSQRQGRNEAFF. The whole variable domain, remainder taken from reference TRBV13 and TRBJ1-1, is AAGVIQSPRHLIKEKRETATLKCYPIPRHDTVYWYQQGPGQDPQFLISFYEKMQSDKGSIPDRFSAQQFSDYHSELNMSSLELGDSALYFCASSQRQGRNEAFFGQGTRLTVV.

This chain connects TRBV9 to TRBJ1-3; tentatively, D is TRBD1 (6 bases). Germline V gene sequence: CDR1 SGDLS, CDR2 YYNGEE. The CDR3 has 14 amino acids. The V end lost 4 bases, the J end lost 2 bases, and 10 bases lay between the germline ends. The CDR3 region is CASSIQGTGNTIYF. CDR3 coding DNA: TGTGCCAGCAGCATACAGGGAACTGGAAACACCATATATTTT. The full variable domain, with the rest looked up from reference TRBV9 and TRBJ1-3, is DSGVTQTPKHLITATGQRVTLRCSPRSGDLSVYWYQQSLDQGLQFLIQYYNGEERAKGNILERFSAQQFPDLHSELNLSSLELGDSALYFCASSIQGTGNTIYFGEGSWLTVV.

V gene TRBV30 combines with J gene TRBJ1-1; D gene unclear. V was clipped by 0 bases and J by 3 bases, with 8 bases between them. The CDR3 is 13 residues long. Germline-derived CDR1 and CDR2 are GTSNPN and SVGIG (reference sequence). Written as DNA, the CDR3 is TGTGCCTGGAGTGTACCGGTTTACACTGAAGCTTTCTTT. Its protein product is CAWSVPVYTEAFF.

The chain uses TRBV9 and TRBJ2-3; 8 bases line up with TRBD2. Trimming at V came to 0 bases and at J to 2 bases, leaving 2 bases not matched to a gene. CDR3 size: 15 residues. The germline CDR1 and CDR2 sequences are SGDLS and YYNGEE. This CDR3 is CASSVELADTDTQYF. Here the CDR3 DNA reads TGTGCCAGCAGCGTAGAACTAGCGGACACAGATACGCAGTATTTT.

The chain employs TRBV19 and TRBJ1-1; 9 bases match TRBD1. Trimming took 6 bases from V and 2 from J; bases not matched to a gene: 7. In germline, CDR1 is LNHDA, CDR2 SQIVND (reference sequence). This CDR3 is 15 amino acids long. The CDR3 bases are TGTGCCAGTAGGCCTCCGGGACAGGGAAACACTGAAGCTTTCTTT. Translated, it gives CASRPPGQGNTEAFF.

This clone was observed a handful of times. The V and J genes are TRBV4-3 and TRBJ1-1, with 10 bases fitting TRBD1. The CDR3 loop spans 16 amino acids. Germline-derived CDR1 and CDR2 are LGHNA and YSLEER. The V segment lost 1 base and the J segment 4 bases; nucleotides outside the gene matches: 6. The CDR3 region is CASSQGTGGLSTEAFF. CDR3 nucleotides: TGCGCCAGCAGCCAAGGGACAGGGGGACTGAGCACTGAAGCTTTCTTT.

This clone has only one observation. This chain connects TRBV28 to TRBJ2-3; 7 bases fit TRBD1. V trimming: 6 bases; J trimming: 6 bases; junction bases outside the gene matches: 6. The length of the CDR3 is 13 residues. Germline V lookup: CDR1 MDHEN, CDR2 SYDVKM. The CDR3: CASSRQGMDTQYF. The CDR3 nucleotides are TGTGCCAGCAGCCGACAGGGAATGGATACGCAGTATTTT. The complete variable domain, with remaining parts taken from reference TRBV28 and TRBJ2-3, reads DVKVTQSSRYLVKRTGEKVFLECVQDMDHENMFWYRQDPGLGLRLIYFSYDVKMKEKGDIPEGYSVSREKKERFSLILESASTNQTSMYLCASSRQGMDTQYFGPGTRLTVL.

This clone has just a few counts. The chain uses TRBV27 and TRBJ1-2; tentative D call: TRBD1 (6 bases). The length of the CDR3 is 13 residues. Germline V gives CDR1 MNHEY, CDR2 SMNVEV (reference sequence). V was cut by 6 bases and J by 4 bases, with 12 bases left in between. CDR3 nucleotides: TGTGCCAGCAGCCCTACAGGGATCTATGGCTACACCTTC. It encodes CASSPTGIYGYTF.

About this clone: Within the sample, other DNA sequences also encode this same CDR3. The chain links TRBV2 to TRBJ2-7; 8 bases map to TRBD2. Per germline, CDR1 SNHLY and CDR2 FYNNEI. The CDR3 covers 14 residues. V lost 8 bases, J lost 2 bases, and 8 bases stayed unmatched. The CDR3 DNA reads TGTGCCAGCTTGACCCGAGCGGGAGCCTACGAGCAGTACTTC. Translating gives CASLTRAGAYEQYF.

The J gene is TRBJ1-2, the V gene TRBV10-3; weak D call: TRBD1 (5 bases). This CDR3 is built from 14 residues. Trimming stripped 3 bases from V and 0 bases from J, with 8 bases between. Germline CDR1 reads ENHRY; CDR2 reads SYGVKD. CDR3 sequence (DNA): TGTGCCATCAGTGAAGGGGCAGCTAACTATGGCTACACCTTC. Its protein product is CAISEGAANYGYTF.

The chain combines TRBV23-1 with TRBJ2-1; TRBD2 aligns across 7 bases. TRBV23-1 is assigned to the ORF class and has an uncertain function. The CDR3 sequence is 17 residues long. After removal of 3 bases from V and 1 base from J, the junction contained 9 bases not matched to a gene. DNA of the CDR3: TGCGCCAGCAGTCACCGCCCACTAGCGATTTCCTACAATGAGCAGTTCTTC. This encodes CASSHRPLAISYNEQFF.

The chain couples TRBV6-5 to TRBJ1-2; 8 bases align to TRBD1. The CDR3 contains 14 residues. From germline, CDR1 is MNHEY and CDR2 SVGAGI. V lost 0 bases, J lost 8 bases, and 5 bases stayed unmatched. CDR3 DNA sequence: TGTGCCAGCAGTTACTCCCGGACAGGGCGAGGCTACACCTTC. It yields the protein CASSYSRTGRGYTF.

V and J are TRBV6-6 and TRBJ2-5; tentatively, D is TRBD1 (6 bases). The last part of the DNA fits TRBJ2-7 better; the J call may be wrong. This CDR3 spans 13 amino acids. Germline V CDR1 and CDR2: MNHNY, SVGAGI (reference sequence). The CDR3 nucleotides read TGTGCCAGCAGTCAGGGGATGGGGTACGAGCAGTACTTC. Its protein is CASSQGMGYEQYF.

The chain joins TRBV6-1 to TRBJ1-2; 7 bases are a match to TRBD1. Germline assignment: CDR1 MNHNS and CDR2 SASEGT. This CDR3 spans 15 amino acids. With 7 bases clipped from V and 2 bases from J, the junction kept 10 bases outside the gene matches. The CDR3 DNA reads as TGTGCCAGCACCCTGACCCTGGGACAGAACTATGGCTACACCTTC. This codes for CASTLTLGQNYGYTF.